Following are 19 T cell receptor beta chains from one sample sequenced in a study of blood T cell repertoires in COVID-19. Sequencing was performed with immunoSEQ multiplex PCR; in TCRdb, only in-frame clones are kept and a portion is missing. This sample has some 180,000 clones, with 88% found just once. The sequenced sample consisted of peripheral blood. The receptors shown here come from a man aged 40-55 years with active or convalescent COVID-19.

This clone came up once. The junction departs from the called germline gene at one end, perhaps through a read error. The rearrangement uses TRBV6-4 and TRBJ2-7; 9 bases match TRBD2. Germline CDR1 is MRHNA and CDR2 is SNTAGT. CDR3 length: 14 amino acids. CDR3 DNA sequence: TGTGCGAGCACCACCCTAGCGGGATCACATGAGCAGTACTTC. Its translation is CASTTLAGSHEQYF.

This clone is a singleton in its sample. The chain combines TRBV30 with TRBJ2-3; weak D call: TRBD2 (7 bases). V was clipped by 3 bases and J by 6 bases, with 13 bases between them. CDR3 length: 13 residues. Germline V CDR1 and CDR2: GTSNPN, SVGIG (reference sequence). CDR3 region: CAWRGGGWDTQYF. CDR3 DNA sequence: TGTGCCTGGAGAGGGGGGGGCTGGGATACGCAGTATTTT.

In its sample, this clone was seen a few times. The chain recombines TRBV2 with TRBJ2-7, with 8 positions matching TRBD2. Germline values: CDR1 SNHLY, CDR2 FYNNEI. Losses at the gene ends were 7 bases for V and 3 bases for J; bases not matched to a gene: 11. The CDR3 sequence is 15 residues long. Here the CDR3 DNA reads TGTGCCAGCAATATGACTAGCGAGAGGGTCTACGAGCAGTACTTC. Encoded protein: CASNMTSERVYEQYF.

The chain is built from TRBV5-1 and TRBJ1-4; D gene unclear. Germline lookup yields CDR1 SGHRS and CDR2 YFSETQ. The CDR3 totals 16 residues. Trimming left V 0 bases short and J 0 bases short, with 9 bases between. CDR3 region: CASSLGDISTNEKLFF. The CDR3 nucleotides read TGCGCCAGCAGCTTGGGTGACATATCAACTAATGAAAAACTGTTTTTT.

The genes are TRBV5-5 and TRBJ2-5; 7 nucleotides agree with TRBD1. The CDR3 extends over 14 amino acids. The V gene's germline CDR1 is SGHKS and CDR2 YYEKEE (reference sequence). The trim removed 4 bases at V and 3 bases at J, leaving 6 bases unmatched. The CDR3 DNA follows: TGTGCCAGCAGCCATCAAACAGGGGAAGAGACCCAGTACTTC. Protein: CASSHQTGEETQYF. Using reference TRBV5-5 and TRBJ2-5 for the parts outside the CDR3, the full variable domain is DAGVTQSPTHLIKTRGQQVTLRCSPISGHKSVSWYQQVLGQGPQFIFQYYEKEERGRGNFPDRFSARQFPNYSSELNVNALLLGDSALYLCASSHQTGEETQYFGPGTRLLVL.

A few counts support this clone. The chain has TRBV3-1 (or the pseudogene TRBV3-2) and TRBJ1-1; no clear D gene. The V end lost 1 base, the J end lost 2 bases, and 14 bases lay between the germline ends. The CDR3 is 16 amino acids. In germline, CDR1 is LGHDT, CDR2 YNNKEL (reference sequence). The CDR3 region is CASSQGYKQRNTEAFF. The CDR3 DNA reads TGTGCCAGCAGCCAAGGATATAAACAGAGAAACACTGAAGCTTTCTTT.

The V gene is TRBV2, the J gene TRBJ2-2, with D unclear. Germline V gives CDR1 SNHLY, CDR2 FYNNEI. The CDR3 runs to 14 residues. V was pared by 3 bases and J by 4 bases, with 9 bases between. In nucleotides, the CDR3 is TGTGCCAGCAGTGAGGTCAGATTCACCGGGGAGCTGTTTTTT. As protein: CASSEVRFTGELFF.

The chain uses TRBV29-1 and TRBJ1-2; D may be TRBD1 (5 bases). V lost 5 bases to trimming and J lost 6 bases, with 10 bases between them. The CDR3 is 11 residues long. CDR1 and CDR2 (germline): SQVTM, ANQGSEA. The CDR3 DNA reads TGCAGCGTTTGGGCAGGGCATGGCTACACCTTC. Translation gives CSVWAGHGYTF.

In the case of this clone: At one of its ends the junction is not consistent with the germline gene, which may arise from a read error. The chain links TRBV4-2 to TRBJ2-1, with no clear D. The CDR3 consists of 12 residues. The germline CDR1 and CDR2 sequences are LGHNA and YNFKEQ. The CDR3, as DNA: TGTGCCAGCAGCCACAACTACGATGAGCAGTTCTTC. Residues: CASSHNYDEQFF.

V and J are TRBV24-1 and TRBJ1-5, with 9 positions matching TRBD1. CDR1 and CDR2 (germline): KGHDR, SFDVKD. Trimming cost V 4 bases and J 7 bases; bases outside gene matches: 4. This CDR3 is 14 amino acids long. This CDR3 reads CATSESDRGQPQHF. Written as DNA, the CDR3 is TGTGCCACCAGTGAGTCGGACAGGGGACAGCCCCAGCATTTT.

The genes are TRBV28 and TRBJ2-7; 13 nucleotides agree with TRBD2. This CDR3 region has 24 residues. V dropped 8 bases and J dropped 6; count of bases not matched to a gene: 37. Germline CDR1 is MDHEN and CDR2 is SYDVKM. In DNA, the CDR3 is TGTGCCAGCTGGGGCAGCCCCGGGACAGCCCCGAAGACTAGCGGGAGGTCCCGCCTGGGCGAGCAGTACTTC. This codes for CASWGSPGTAPKTSGRSRLGEQYF.

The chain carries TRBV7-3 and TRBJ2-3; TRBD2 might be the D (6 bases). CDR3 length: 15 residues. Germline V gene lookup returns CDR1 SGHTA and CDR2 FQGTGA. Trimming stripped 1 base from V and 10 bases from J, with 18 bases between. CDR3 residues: CASSLSSQGTWAQYF. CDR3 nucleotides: TGTGCCAGCAGCTTAAGTTCTCAAGGGACTTGGGCGCAGTATTTT. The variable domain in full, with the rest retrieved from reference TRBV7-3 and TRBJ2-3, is GAGVSQTPSNKVTEKGKYVELRCDPISGHTALYWYRQSLGQGPEFLIYFQGTGAADDSGLPNDRFFAVRPEGSVSTLKIQRTERGDSAVYLCASSLSSQGTWAQYFGPGTRLTVL.

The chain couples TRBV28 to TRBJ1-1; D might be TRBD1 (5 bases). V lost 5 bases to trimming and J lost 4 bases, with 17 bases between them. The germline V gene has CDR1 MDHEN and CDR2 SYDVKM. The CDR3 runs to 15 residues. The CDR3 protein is CASSPTQAPATEAFF. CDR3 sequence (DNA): TGTGCCAGCAGTCCAACACAGGCGCCGGCCACTGAAGCTTTCTTT.

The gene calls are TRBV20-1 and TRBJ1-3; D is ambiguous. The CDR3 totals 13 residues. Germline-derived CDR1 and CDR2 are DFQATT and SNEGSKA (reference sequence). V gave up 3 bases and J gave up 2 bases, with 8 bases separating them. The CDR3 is CSASKPAGNTIYF. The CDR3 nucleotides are TGCAGTGCTAGTAAGCCTGCTGGAAACACCATATATTTT.

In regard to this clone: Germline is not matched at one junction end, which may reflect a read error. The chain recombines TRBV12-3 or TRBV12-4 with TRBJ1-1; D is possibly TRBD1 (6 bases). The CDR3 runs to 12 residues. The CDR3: CASSLLGDRRAF. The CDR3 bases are TGTGCCAGCAGTTTATTAGGTGACAGGCGTGCCTTT.

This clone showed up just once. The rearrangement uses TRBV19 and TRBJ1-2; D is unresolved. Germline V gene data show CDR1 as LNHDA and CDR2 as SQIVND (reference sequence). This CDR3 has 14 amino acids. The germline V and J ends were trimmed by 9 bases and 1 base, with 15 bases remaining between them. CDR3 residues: CASSLPGNNYGYTF. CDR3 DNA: TGTGCCAGCAGTCTGCCGGGGAATAACTATGGCTACACCTTC.

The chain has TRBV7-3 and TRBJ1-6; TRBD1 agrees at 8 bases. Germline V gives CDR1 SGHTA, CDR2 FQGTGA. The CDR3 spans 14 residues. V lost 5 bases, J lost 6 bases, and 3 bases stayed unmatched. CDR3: CASSPTGGNSPLHF. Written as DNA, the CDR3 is TGTGCCAGCAGCCCTACAGGGGGTAATTCACCCCTCCACTTT.

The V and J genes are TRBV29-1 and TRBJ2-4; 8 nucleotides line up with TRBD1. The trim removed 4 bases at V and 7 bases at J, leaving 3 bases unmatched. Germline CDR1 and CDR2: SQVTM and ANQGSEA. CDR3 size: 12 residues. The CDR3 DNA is TGCAGCGTTGGGACAGGGCCGAACATTCAGTACTTC. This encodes CSVGTGPNIQYF. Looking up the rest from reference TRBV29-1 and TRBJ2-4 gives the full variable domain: SAVISQKPSRDICQRGTSLTIQCQVDSQVTMMFWYRQQPGQSLTLIATANQGSEATYESGFVIDKFPISRPNLTFSTLTVSNMSPEDSSIYLCSVGTGPNIQYFGAGTRLSVL.

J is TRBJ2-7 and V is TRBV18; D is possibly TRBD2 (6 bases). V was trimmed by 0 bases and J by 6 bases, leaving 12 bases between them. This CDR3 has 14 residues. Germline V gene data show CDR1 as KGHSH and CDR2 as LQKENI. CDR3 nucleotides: TGTGCCAGCTCACCACCGGCTTTCGGGGGCGAGCAGTACTTC. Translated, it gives CASSPPAFGGEQYF. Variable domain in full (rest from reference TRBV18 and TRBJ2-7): NAGVMQNPRHLVRRRGQEARLRCSPMKGHSHVYWYRQLPEEGLKFMVYLQKENIIDESGMPKERFSAEFPKEGPSILRIQQVVRGDSAAYFCASSPPAFGGEQYFGPGTRLTVT.